One TCR beta chain is described in this entry. This clonotype was recorded a few times. This clone's antigen is unknown. Base quality data are lacking; no much larger clone is found one base away. The library was prepared using 5' RACE. The listed sequencing device is Illumina HiSeq 2500. A second PCR of roughly 7 to 12 cycles was performed with a sample-barcoded 5' primer and a J-beta primer mix. Each TCR beta cDNA molecule received a unique molecular identifier from a template-switch 5' adaptor carrying 12 random nucleotides. Each sample yielded at least 2.5 million CDR3-containing paired-end reads. First-strand cDNA synthesis was performed from all RNA using the Mint cDNA synthesis kit, with priming by a TRBC-specific oligonucleotide. Following uracil-DNA glycosylase treatment, a first 18-cycle PCR with universal primers M1SS and BC2_uni_R was performed on all cDNA. The authors' pipeline ran thus. For normalization, 1 million high-quality reads, each with a distinct molecular identifier, were randomly selected from each sample. Reads with shared molecular identifiers were discarded instead of being binned into consensus sequences. MiTCR, with a Q25 quality threshold and the strictest error-elimination algorithm, was used for CDR3 identification, clonotype clustering and error correction. A nonparametric unseen species model with Euler transformation was used to estimate lower-bound total TCR beta diversity. TCRdb reran the public reads through fastp at Q25 and MiXCR, keeping productive beta chains. Each entry is one CDR3 protein sequence, shown with its most common DNA and genes. The V and J calls and clone size are TCRdb's, not the authors'. Here the sample has about 680,000 distinct CDR3 sequences; 49% occur a single time. The leading ten clones occupy under 35% of the sample.

Systemically healthy Caucasian individuals from Russia, roughly 40 in total and aged about 6 to 100 years, were included as donors. Each donor gave approximately 10 milliliters of peripheral blood, collected into EDTA-treated Vacutainer tubes. Ficoll-Paque density-gradient centrifugation was used to isolate PBMCs, with at least 6 million per sample. Total RNA, at least 6 micrograms per sample, was extracted from PBMCs with Trizol reagent. The percentages of naive CD45RAhigh/CD27high T cells were determined by flow cytometry on a PBMC aliquot from every donor. These data originate in a study of blood T cells in healthy people across ages (dated by TCRdb to between 2014 and 2016). In terms of the full investigation: In model experiments, template switching captured about one uniquely barcoded TCR beta cDNA molecule for every two T cells. Age-related changes in TCR beta repertoire diversity were measured in the study by deep sequencing normalized with unique cDNA molecular identifiers. The donors were split into four age groups: young (average 16 years), middle-aged (about 40), aged (about 56) and long-lived (roughly 77). To avoid experimental bias, donors of different ages were distributed randomly across sequencing lanes. Using the same blood draw, the study looked at two additional independent replicas of 1 million unique cDNA reads for two donors, one aged 18 to 29 and the other aged 80 or older. The investigation overall reported the following: The percentage of naive T cells measured by flow cytometry correlated strongly with observed TCR beta diversity. Total diversity estimates from one million sequenced T cells were considered lower bounds and underestimates. Observed TCR beta diversity per million T cells fell roughly linearly with age, and a significant reduction was already apparent by age around 40. The CMV infection status of donors was not known, potentially confounding age-related changes in expanded clonotypes. Bulk unsorted PBMC profiling prevented conclusive comparison of naive and antigen-experienced compartments. The long-lived group showed more naive CD4+ T cells, fewer expanded clones and increased TCR diversity than the aged group, suggesting age selection.

The CDR3 runs 15 residues from the cysteine to the phenylalanine. Only the CDR3 portion is preserved as DNA: 45 bases, with reading frame beginning at the first base. Clipping removes 2 bases from V and 5 bases from J, with 8 as the unmatched junction base count. Via the germline V gene (reference sequence), CDR1 is SEHNR and CDR2 FQNEAQ. The rearranged segments are TRBV7-9 and TRBJ2-7, and 8 bases in between align with TRBD1. The TCR was taken from a woman aged 60-75 years in good health. Sequencing used blood. This receptor has the CDR3 CASSLNPDRDNEQYF. The sequence in DNA is TGTGCCAGCAGCTTAAACCCGGACAGGGACAACGAGCAGTACTTC.